This is a list of T cell receptor beta chains from one sample in a study of sequential checkpoint blockade in melanoma. Method: immunoSEQ multiplex PCR; TCRdb's copy keeps in-frame clones and lacks some. This sample has about 22,000 clones, with about two thirds found just once. The sample consisted of CD8+ T cells sorted from blood (inferred from file names), taken from a patient given nivolumab and ipilimumab in sequence. The receptors were sampled from a human donor with melanoma. Both conserved end residues are part of each CDR3. Fields, in order: D gene, V gene, J gene, clone size, CDR3 protein, CDR3 DNA. D genes are given only for firm matches. The size of a clone is reported for some rows only, either as once, few or many, or as a class for expanded clones.

TRBD1	TRBV2	TRBJ2-7	NA	CASCPVDRGPYEQYF	TGTGCCAGCTGCCCCGTGGACAGGGGGCCCTACGAGCAGTACTTC
TRBD2	TRBV7-3	TRBJ2-5	many	CASRKGLAQETQYF	TGTGCCAGCAGGAAAGGACTAGCGCAAGAGACCCAGTACTTC
NA	TRBV2	TRBJ2-1	NA	CASKFPEGSSYNEQFF	TGTGCCAGCAAATTCCCGGAAGGGAGCTCCTACAATGAGCAGTTCTTC
TRBD2	TRBV6-5	TRBJ2-5	NA	CASSYSGTSGQETQYF	TGTGCCAGCAGTTACTCCGGGACTAGCGGCCAAGAGACCCAGTACTTC
NA	TRBV25-1	TRBJ1-1	once	CASRSLGEAFF	TGTGCCAGCAGGTCCCTAGGTGAAGCTTTCTTT
TRBD1	TRBV4-3	TRBJ1-4	NA	CASSRGTGDWEKLFF	TGCGCCAGCAGCCGGGGGACAGGGGATTGGGAAAAACTGTTTTTT
NA	TRBV4-3	TRBJ2-7	few	CASSSTRGAGYEQYF	TGCGCCAGCAGCAGCACACGGGGGGCTGGCTACGAGCAGTACTTC
NA	TRBV6-1	TRBJ2-7	NA	CASSEGAGASHDEQYF	TGTGCCAGCAGTGAAGGGGCAGGGGCTTCCCACGACGAGCAGTACTTC
TRBD1	TRBV7-3	TRBJ2-2	NA	CASSLGQGGAGELFF	TGTGCCAGCAGCTTGGGACAGGGGGGCGCCGGGGAGCTGTTTTTT
TRBD1	TRBV7-9	TRBJ1-1	NA	CASSRPGTGNTEAFF	TGTGCCAGCAGCCGTCCCGGGACAGGGAACACTGAAGCTTTCTTT
TRBD2	TRBV4-1	TRBJ2-5	NA	CASSQAGTGGETQYF	TGCGCCAGCAGCCAAGCTGGGACGGGAGGAGAGACCCAGTACTTC
NA	TRBV5-1	TRBJ2-6	NA	CASTALQVNSGANVLTF	TGCGCCAGCACCGCCTTACAGGTTAACTCTGGGGCCAACGTCCTGACTTTC
NA	TRBV19	TRBJ1-5	NA	CASGWGGLSNQPQHF	TGTGCCAGTGGGTGGGGGGGGCTGAGCAATCAGCCCCAGCATTTT
NA	TRBV7-9	TRBJ1-2	NA	CASSPRTVLTYGYTF	TGTGCCAGCAGCCCCCGGACAGTTCTTACCTATGGCTACACCTTC
NA	TRBV9	TRBJ2-1	NA	CASSAQISSYNEQFF	TGTGCCAGCAGCGCACAGATCAGCTCCTACAATGAGCAGTTCTTC
NA	TRBV6-5	TRBJ1-2	NA	CASSYASGYGYTF	TGTGCCAGCAGTTACGCGTCAGGCTATGGCTACACCTTC
NA	TRBV7-9	TRBJ2-2	NA	CASSLQGTGELFF	TGTGCCAGCAGCCTACAGGGCACCGGGGAGCTGTTTTTT
NA	TRBV27	TRBJ2-1	NA	CASMENGDEQFF	TGTGCCAGCATGGAGAACGGGGATGAGCAGTTCTTC
TRBD2	TRBV5-6	TRBJ2-1	NA	CASSPGGGGGQSSYNEQFF	TGTGCCAGCAGCCCGGGAGGCGGCGGGGGGCAAAGCTCCTACAATGAGCAGTTCTTC
NA	TRBV25-1	TRBJ1-1	few	CASSHRYHGTEAFF	TGTGCCAGCAGCCACAGGTACCACGGGACTGAAGCTTTCTTT
NA	TRBV10-1	TRBJ1-5	NA	CASSESYSNQPQHF	TGCGCCAGCAGTGAGTCCTATAGCAATCAGCCCCAGCATTTT
NA	TRBV5-4	TRBJ2-5	NA	CASSRTQGVQETQYF	TGTGCCAGCAGCAGGACCCAAGGGGTCCAAGAGACCCAGTACTTC
NA	TRBV19	TRBJ1-2	NA	CASSIGGDYGYTF	TGTGCCAGTAGTATAGGTGGAGACTATGGCTACACCTTC
NA	TRBV7-2	TRBJ2-1	NA	CASSVAGSAAGEQFF	TGTGCCAGCAGCGTAGCCGGTAGCGCGGCCGGTGAGCAGTTCTTC
NA	TRBV27	TRBJ1-1	NA	CASSFSVNTEAFF	TGTGCCAGCAGTTTTTCCGTGAACACTGAAGCTTTCTTT
TRBD1	TRBV19	TRBJ2-7	NA	CASSAGQGNYEQYF	TGTGCCAGTAGTGCGGGACAGGGGAACTACGAGCAGTACTTC
NA	TRBV5-1	TRBJ2-7	NA	CASSQGPTGNYEQYF	TGCGCCAGCAGCCAAGGGCCTACAGGGAACTACGAGCAGTACTTC
NA	TRBV27	TRBJ1-3	NA	CASGNSGNTIYF	TGTGCCAGCGGTAACAGCGGAAACACCATATATTTT
NA	TRBV7-8	TRBJ1-2	NA	CASSFMSLGLYGYTF	TGTGCCAGCAGCTTTATGAGCCTGGGACTCTATGGCTACACCTTC
TRBD1	TRBV15	TRBJ1-5	NA	CATSSDRVSNQPQHF	TGTGCCACCAGTAGTGACAGGGTGAGCAATCAGCCCCAGCATTTT
NA	TRBV7-9	TRBJ1-2	NA	CASSPTGNYGYTF	TGTGCCAGCAGCCCGACCGGGAACTATGGCTACACCTTC
TRBD2	TRBV4-3	TRBJ2-3	few	CASSPTSGTSTDTQYF	TGCGCCAGCAGCCCTACTAGCGGGACGTCCACAGATACGCAGTATTTT
NA	TRBV7-9	TRBJ1-1	NA	CASSLVTGITEAFF	TGTGCCAGCAGCTTAGTTACAGGGATCACTGAAGCTTTCTTT
NA	TRBV7-2	TRBJ1-1	NA	CASSLDFSGFGNTEAFF	TGTGCCAGCAGCTTAGATTTCTCGGGGTTCGGGAACACTGAAGCTTTCTTT
NA	TRBV9	TRBJ1-2	NA	CASSVLFQAF	TGTGCCAGCAGCGTACTATTCCAAGCTTTC
NA	TRBV9	TRBJ2-4	NA	CASSPSDSWTLTKNIQYF	TGTGCCAGCAGCCCTTCGGACAGCTGGACGCTGACCAAAAACATTCAGTACTTC
NA	TRBV5-1	TRBJ2-3	NA	CASSSGTDTQYF	TGCGCCAGCAGCTCCGGCACAGATACGCAGTATTTT
NA	TRBV4-1	TRBJ1-4	NA	CASSQVQGSTNEKLFF	TGCGCCAGCAGCCAAGTTCAGGGTTCAACTAATGAAAAACTGTTTTTT
TRBD2	TRBV7-8	TRBJ2-5	NA	CASSSVTSGGQETQYF	TGTGCCAGCAGCTCCGTGACTAGCGGGGGCCAAGAGACCCAGTACTTC
TRBD1	TRBV6-6	TRBJ1-4	few	CASRRGLGNEKLFF	TGTGCCAGCAGAAGGGGGCTCGGTAATGAAAAACTGTTTTTT
TRBD1	TRBV6-5	TRBJ1-2	NA	CASNKPRDSYGYTF	TGTGCCAGCAACAAACCTCGGGACAGCTATGGCTACACCTTC
TRBD1	TRBV9	TRBJ1-2	NA	CASSVERTGFYGYTF	TGTGCCAGCAGCGTAGAGAGGACAGGGTTCTATGGCTACACCTTC
NA	TRBV19	TRBJ1-2	NA	CASSIGQDFNYGYTF	TGTGCCAGTAGTATAGGGCAGGATTTCAACTATGGCTACACCTTC
NA	TRBV28	TRBJ2-5	NA	CASRAAQGRETQYF	TGTGCCAGCAGAGCAGCACAGGGTCGGGAGACCCAGTACTTC
NA	TRBV7-9	TRBJ1-3	few	CASSFGGPSSGNTIYF	TGTGCCAGCAGCTTCGGGGGTCCTAGCTCTGGAAACACCATATATTTT
NA	TRBV9	TRBJ2-7	NA	CASSVGGTTYEQYF	TGTGCCAGCAGCGTAGGCGGGACCACCTACGAGCAGTACTTC
TRBD1	TRBV6-1	TRBJ2-7	NA	CASSGQGYYEQYF	TGTGCCAGCAGTGGACAGGGTTACTACGAGCAGTACTTC
TRBD2	TRBV5-4	TRBJ2-1	medium-sized	CATGRESSYNEQFF	TGTGCCACTGGGAGGGAGAGCTCCTACAATGAGCAGTTCTTC
TRBD1	TRBV4-2	TRBJ1-5	NA	CASSRTGEGQPQHF	TGTGCCAGCAGCCGGACAGGGGAGGGTCAGCCCCAGCATTTT
TRBD1	TRBV7-3	TRBJ1-4	NA	CASSLSGMLQGGPNEKLFF	TGTGCCAGCAGCTTAAGTGGAATGCTACAGGGGGGACCTAATGAAAAACTGTTTTTT
TRBD2	TRBV13	TRBJ2-3	NA	CASSLVSSGDTQYF	TGTGCCAGCAGCTTAGTGTCTAGCGGCGATACGCAGTATTTT
TRBD2	TRBV15	TRBJ2-1	NA	CATSRDHRLAENNEQFF	TGTGCCACCAGCAGAGATCACCGACTAGCGGAAAACAATGAGCAGTTCTTC